This T cell receptor beta chain came from a study of OX40 agonist ivuxolimab in advanced cancers. General study points: The study observed clonal expansion of CD4+ and CD8+ blood T cells by week 6 at 0.1 to 3.0 mg/kg.

Germline-derived CDR1 and CDR2 are KGHSH and LQKENI. CDR3 length equals 13 residues. Trimming shortened V by 2 bases and J by 1 base, and 2 bases separated the two germline ends. Repertoires were generated with immunoSEQ multiplex PCR, while TCRdb's copy carries only in-frame clones and drops some. The sample includes just over 70,000 clones, around 84% of them seen just once. As concerns this clone: The antigen is undetermined.

The sequence came from an adult with an advanced solid tumor such as melanoma, head and neck, liver or kidney cancer. The chain couples TRBV18 to TRBJ2-2; D not resolved. The sequenced sample was CD4+ or CD8+ T cells sorted from blood, obtained in a trial of the OX40 agonist ivuxolimab. The CDR3 DNA sequence: TGTGCCAGCTCACCAGTGAACACCGGGGAGCTGTTTTTT. Protein sequence: CASSPVNTGELFF.